The rows below give T cell receptor beta chains drawn from one sample of a study of shared clonotypes between healthy human individuals. Sequenced by immunoSEQ multiplex PCR; TCRdb stores in-frame clones only, minus some. The table records 150,000 to 200,000 clones, 65% to 80% of them present only once. The specimen sequenced was memory CD4+ T cells sorted from blood. The receptors originated from a man aged 25-45 years in good health. Both conserved end residues are part of each CDR3. A D gene is named only where the DNA matches it firmly. Rows give clone size only sometimes, using once, few, many, or a class for an expanded clone.

v_call: TRBV29-1; j_call: TRBJ2-5; d_call: NA; clone_size: NA; cdr3_aa: CSQGLLGETQYF; cdr3_nt: TGCAGCCAGGGGCTCCTAGGAGAGACCCAGTACTTC
v_call: TRBV7-7; j_call: TRBJ2-3; d_call: NA; clone_size: NA; cdr3_aa: CASSLEGLTDTQYF; cdr3_nt: TGTGCCAGCAGCTTAGAGGGACTTACAGATACGCAGTATTTT
v_call: TRBV2; j_call: TRBJ2-6; d_call: TRBD1; clone_size: NA; cdr3_aa: CASSEATGGFNVLTF; cdr3_nt: TGTGCCAGCAGTGAAGCAACAGGGGGATTCAACGTCCTGACTTTC
v_call: TRBV10-1; j_call: TRBJ1-1; d_call: NA; clone_size: once; cdr3_aa: CASSVRGEAEAFF; cdr3_nt: TGCGCCAGCAGTGTTAGAGGGGAGGCTGAAGCTTTCTTT
v_call: TRBV10-2; j_call: TRBJ1-5; d_call: NA; clone_size: NA; cdr3_aa: CASSYAGENQPQHF; cdr3_nt: TGCGCCAGCAGTTATGCAGGTGAAAATCAGCCCCAGCATTTT
v_call: TRBV28; j_call: TRBJ2-1; d_call: NA; clone_size: few; cdr3_aa: CASRTGPTTYEQFF; cdr3_nt: TGTGCCAGCAGGACGGGACCCACGACATATGAGCAGTTCTTC
v_call: TRBV5-5; j_call: TRBJ2-1; d_call: NA; clone_size: NA; cdr3_aa: CASSQEPSRYNEQFF; cdr3_nt: TGTGCCAGCAGCCAGGAACCATCTCGATACAATGAGCAGTTCTTC
v_call: TRBV5-1; j_call: TRBJ2-7; d_call: NA; clone_size: NA; cdr3_aa: CASSLGGRVYEQYF; cdr3_nt: TGCGCCAGCAGCTTAGGCGGGCGCGTCTACGAGCAGTACTTC
v_call: TRBV7-9; j_call: TRBJ2-3; d_call: NA; clone_size: many; cdr3_aa: CASSSQGSSTDTQYF; cdr3_nt: TGTGCCAGCAGCTCACAGGGTTCGAGCACAGATACGCAGTATTTT
v_call: TRBV19; j_call: TRBJ1-5; d_call: NA; clone_size: NA; cdr3_aa: CASSIGVYQPQHF; cdr3_nt: TGTGCCAGTAGTATAGGAGTTTATCAGCCCCAGCATTTT
v_call: TRBV14; j_call: TRBJ2-2; d_call: NA; clone_size: NA; cdr3_aa: CASSHLGLRDTGELFF; cdr3_nt: TGTGCCAGCAGCCACCTTGGGCTACGCGACACCGGGGAGCTGTTTTTT
v_call: TRBV7-9; j_call: TRBJ2-1; d_call: TRBD2; clone_size: NA; cdr3_aa: CASSLAGVPEQFF; cdr3_nt: TGTGCCAGCAGTTTAGCGGGAGTCCCTGAGCAGTTCTTC
v_call: TRBV2; j_call: TRBJ1-5; d_call: NA; clone_size: NA; cdr3_aa: CASSGGEVNQPQHF; cdr3_nt: TGTGCCAGCAGTGGAGGCGAAGTAAATCAGCCCCAGCATTTT
v_call: TRBV6-6; j_call: TRBJ2-7; d_call: TRBD2; clone_size: NA; cdr3_aa: CASSSHAGDPYEQYF; cdr3_nt: TGTGCCAGCAGTTCGCACGCGGGGGACCCCTACGAGCAGTACTTC
v_call: TRBV9; j_call: TRBJ2-3; d_call: NA; clone_size: few; cdr3_aa: CASSGNLGPRTDTQYF; cdr3_nt: TGTGCCAGCAGCGGCAACCTGGGTCCGCGAACAGATACGCAGTATTTT
v_call: TRBV11-3; j_call: TRBJ2-4; d_call: NA; clone_size: NA; cdr3_aa: CASSPLKPLAVGFNIQYF; cdr3_nt: TGTGCCAGCAGCCCATTAAAACCTTTGGCAGTGGGGTTTAACATTCAGTACTTC
v_call: TRBV2; j_call: TRBJ1-5; d_call: TRBD1; clone_size: NA; cdr3_aa: CASSARTGNQPQHF; cdr3_nt: TGTGCCAGCAGTGCCCGGACAGGGAATCAGCCCCAGCATTTT
v_call: TRBV11-2; j_call: TRBJ2-7; d_call: NA; clone_size: NA; cdr3_aa: CASSPRANSYEQYF; cdr3_nt: TGTGCCAGCAGCCCCCGAGCGAATTCCTACGAGCAGTACTTC
v_call: TRBV5-1; j_call: TRBJ2-5; d_call: TRBD2; clone_size: NA; cdr3_aa: CASSLRSGSQETQYF; cdr3_nt: TGCGCCAGCAGCTTGCGTAGCGGGAGCCAAGAGACCCAGTACTTC
v_call: TRBV5-6; j_call: TRBJ2-5; d_call: TRBD1; clone_size: NA; cdr3_aa: CASLPDRGRRGETQYF; cdr3_nt: TGTGCCAGCCTACCGGACAGGGGGCGAAGGGGAGAGACCCAGTACTTC
v_call: TRBV5-4; j_call: TRBJ2-7; d_call: TRBD2; clone_size: NA; cdr3_aa: CASSLALAGAEQYF; cdr3_nt: TGTGCCAGCAGCTTGGCGCTAGCGGGAGCCGAGCAGTACTTC
v_call: TRBV6-1; j_call: TRBJ2-7; d_call: NA; clone_size: NA; cdr3_aa: CASSATASSYEQYF; cdr3_nt: TGTGCCAGCAGTGCGACAGCGAGCTCCTACGAGCAGTACTTC
v_call: TRBV18; j_call: TRBJ1-3; d_call: NA; clone_size: NA; cdr3_aa: CASSPTRSGNTIYF; cdr3_nt: TGTGCCAGCTCACCGACCCGCTCTGGAAACACCATATATTTT
v_call: TRBV5-1; j_call: TRBJ2-1; d_call: TRBD2; clone_size: NA; cdr3_aa: CASSLGGGTHNEQFF; cdr3_nt: TGCGCCAGCAGCTTGGGGGGAGGGACCCACAATGAGCAGTTCTTC
v_call: TRBV2; j_call: TRBJ2-1; d_call: TRBD2; clone_size: NA; cdr3_aa: CASRSSSGNLGYNEQFF; cdr3_nt: TGTGCCAGCAGGTCTTCTAGCGGGAACTTAGGGTACAATGAGCAGTTCTTC
v_call: TRBV7-3; j_call: TRBJ2-1; d_call: TRBD2; clone_size: once; cdr3_aa: CASSLLAGGTYNEQFF; cdr3_nt: TGTGCCAGCAGCTTATTAGCGGGAGGCACCTACAATGAGCAGTTCTTC
v_call: TRBV7-9; j_call: TRBJ1-2; d_call: NA; clone_size: NA; cdr3_aa: CASTQGGEDVSGYTF; cdr3_nt: TGTGCCAGCACACAGGGAGGGGAGGACGTCAGTGGCTACACCTTC
v_call: TRBV6-1; j_call: TRBJ2-7; d_call: TRBD1; clone_size: NA; cdr3_aa: CASSESTGVEQYF; cdr3_nt: TGTGCCAGCAGTGAATCGACAGGGGTCGAGCAGTACTTC
v_call: TRBV28; j_call: TRBJ2-1; d_call: TRBD1; clone_size: few; cdr3_aa: CASRGGQGASSYNEQFF; cdr3_nt: TGTGCCAGCAGGGGTGGACAGGGGGCAAGCTCCTACAATGAGCAGTTCTTC
v_call: TRBV18; j_call: TRBJ1-5; d_call: NA; clone_size: NA; cdr3_aa: CASSPNRGGGQPQHF; cdr3_nt: TGTGCCAGCTCACCAAATAGGGGCGGGGGTCAGCCCCAGCATTTT
v_call: TRBV11-3; j_call: TRBJ1-1; d_call: NA; clone_size: once; cdr3_aa: CASSTTGEGGTEAFF; cdr3_nt: TGTGCCAGCAGCACGACCGGGGAAGGAGGCACTGAAGCTTTCTTT
v_call: TRBV28; j_call: TRBJ1-5; d_call: NA; clone_size: NA; cdr3_aa: CASSPHLGSDQPQHF; cdr3_nt: TGTGCCAGCAGCCCTCACCTGGGCTCCGATCAGCCCCAGCATTTT
v_call: TRBV25-1; j_call: TRBJ2-1; d_call: NA; clone_size: NA; cdr3_aa: CASIGGGRQFF; cdr3_nt: TGTGCCAGCATCGGTGGTGGGCGGCAGTTCTTC
v_call: TRBV2; j_call: TRBJ2-1; d_call: NA; clone_size: NA; cdr3_aa: CAGATWGTNEQFF; cdr3_nt: TGTGCCGGAGCCACCTGGGGGACTAATGAGCAGTTCTTC
v_call: TRBV29-1; j_call: TRBJ2-3; d_call: NA; clone_size: NA; cdr3_aa: CSVGDFRTDTQYF; cdr3_nt: TGCAGCGTTGGGGACTTTCGCACAGATACGCAGTATTTT
v_call: TRBV9; j_call: TRBJ2-2; d_call: TRBD2; clone_size: NA; cdr3_aa: CASSAHTSATGELFF; cdr3_nt: TGTGCCAGCAGCGCGCACACTAGCGCCACCGGGGAGCTGTTTTTT